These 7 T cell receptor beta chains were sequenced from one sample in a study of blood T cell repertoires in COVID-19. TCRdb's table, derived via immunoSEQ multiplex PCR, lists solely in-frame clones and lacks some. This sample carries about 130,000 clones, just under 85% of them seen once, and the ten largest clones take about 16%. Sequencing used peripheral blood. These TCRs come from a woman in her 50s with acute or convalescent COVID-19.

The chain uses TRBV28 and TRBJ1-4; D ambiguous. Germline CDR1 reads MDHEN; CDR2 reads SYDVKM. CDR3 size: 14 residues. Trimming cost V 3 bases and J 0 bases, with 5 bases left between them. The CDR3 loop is CASSFAATNEKLFF. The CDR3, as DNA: TGTGCCAGCAGTTTCGCGGCAACTAATGAAAAACTGTTTTTT.

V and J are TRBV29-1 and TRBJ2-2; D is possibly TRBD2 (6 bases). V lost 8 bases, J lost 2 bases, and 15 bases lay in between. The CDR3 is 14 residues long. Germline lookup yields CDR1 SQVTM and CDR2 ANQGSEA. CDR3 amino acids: CSFSPGLNTGELFF. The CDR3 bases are TGCAGCTTCTCGCCGGGACTTAACACCGGGGAGCTGTTTTTT.

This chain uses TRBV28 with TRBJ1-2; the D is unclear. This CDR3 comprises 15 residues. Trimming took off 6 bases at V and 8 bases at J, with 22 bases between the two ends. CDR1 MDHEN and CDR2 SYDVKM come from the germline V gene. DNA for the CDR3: TGTGCCAGCAGCTACTATACTCTCGGATCGTCGGGCTACACCTTC. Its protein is CASSYYTLGSSGYTF.

CDR3 DNA sequence: TGTGCCAGCAGTGAATTACAGGGGAGAATCACCGGGGAGCTGTTTTTT. Protein sequence: CASSELQGRITGELFF. The chain employs TRBV6-1 and TRBJ2-2; the match to TRBD1 covers 7 bases. Germline CDR1 reads MNHNS; CDR2 reads SASEGT. CDR3 length: 16 residues. With 2 bases clipped from V and 4 bases from J, the junction kept 7 bases outside the gene matches.

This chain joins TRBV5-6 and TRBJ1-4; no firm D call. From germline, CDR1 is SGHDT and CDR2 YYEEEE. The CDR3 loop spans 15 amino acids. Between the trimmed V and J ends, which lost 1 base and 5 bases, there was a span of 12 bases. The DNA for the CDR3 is TGTGCCAGCAGCTTGTCGGGTCCCGCCAATGAAAAACTGTTTTTT. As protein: CASSLSGPANEKLFF.

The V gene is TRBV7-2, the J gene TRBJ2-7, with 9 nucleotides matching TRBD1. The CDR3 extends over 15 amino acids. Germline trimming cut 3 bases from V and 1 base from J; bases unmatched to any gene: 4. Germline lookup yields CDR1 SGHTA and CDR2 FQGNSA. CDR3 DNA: TGTGCCAGCAGCTTGGACAGGGGTAGATCCTACGAGCAGTACTTC. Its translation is CASSLDRGRSYEQYF.

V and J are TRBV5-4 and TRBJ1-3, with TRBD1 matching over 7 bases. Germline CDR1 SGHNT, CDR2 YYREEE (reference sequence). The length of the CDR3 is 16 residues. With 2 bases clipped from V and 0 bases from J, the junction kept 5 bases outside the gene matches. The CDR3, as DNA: TGTGCCAGCAGCTTCGAGGGGGCCCGCTCTGGAAACACCATATATTTT. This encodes CASSFEGARSGNTIYF.